The 23 T cell receptor beta chains below were found in one sample sequenced in a study of blood T cell repertoires in COVID-19 (TCRdb year 2020). Library prep was done by the immunoSEQ multiplex PCR assay. The source is immuneACCESS, and TCRdb retained only in-frame sequences with V and J called. Part of the clones is not carried over; for the studies checked, unresolved V genes explain less than half of this, and the remainder is unexplained. The sample has some 45,000 clones on record, over 85% of them singletons. Jointly, the top ten make up 1% of the sample. Specimen: peripheral blood. The source of these receptors is a man in his sixties with COVID-19, enrolled during active disease.

V usage is TRBV27 and J usage is TRBJ1-6, with D hard to call. The CDR3 is 14 residues long. The germline V gene has CDR1 MNHEY and CDR2 SMNVEV (reference sequence). The germline V and J ends were trimmed by 3 bases and 5 bases, with 8 bases remaining between them. This chain's CDR3 is CASSFWQNNSPLHF. The CDR3 DNA follows: TGTGCCAGCAGTTTTTGGCAGAATAATTCACCCCTCCACTTT.

V is TRBV5-1 and J is TRBJ2-7, with 8 bases matching TRBD1. The germline V gene encodes CDR1 SGHRS and CDR2 YFSETQ. V was pared by 4 bases and J by 4 bases, with 7 bases of the junction left unmatched. This CDR3 comprises 14 residues. CDR3 protein: CASSPGTGSYEQYF. In DNA, the CDR3 is TGCGCCAGCAGCCCCGGGACAGGATCATACGAGCAGTACTTC. The variable domain in full, completed from reference TRBV5-1 and TRBJ2-7, reads KAGVTQTPRYLIKTRGQQVTLSCSPISGHRSVSWYQQTPGQGLQFLFEYFSETQRNKGNFPGRFSGRQFSNSRSEMNVSTLELGDSALYLCASSPGTGSYEQYFGPGTRLTVT.

The chain carries TRBV5-4 and TRBJ2-1, with 10 bases that match TRBD2. The V gene's germline CDR1 is SGHNT and CDR2 YYREEE (reference sequence). The CDR3 is made up of 17 amino acids. V lost 0 bases to trimming and J lost 8 bases; unmatched junction nucleotides: 11. The DNA for the CDR3 is TGTGCCAGCAGCTTGGGGGGGTCGGCTAGCGGGAGCCATGAGCAGTTCTTC. Translating gives CASSLGGSASGSHEQFF.

CDR3 DNA sequence: TGCGCCAGCAGCTCACTGGGACAGCCCAATGAGCAGTTCTTC. Amino acids: CASSSLGQPNEQFF. The gene calls are TRBV5-1 and TRBJ2-1; 7 bases are shared with TRBD1. V shed 3 bases, J shed 6 bases, and the junction held 6 bases outside the gene matches. In germline, CDR1 is SGHRS, CDR2 YFSETQ. The CDR3 runs 14 residues. The full variable domain, with the rest looked up from reference TRBV5-1 and TRBJ2-1, is KAGVTQTPRYLIKTRGQQVTLSCSPISGHRSVSWYQQTPGQGLQFLFEYFSETQRNKGNFPGRFSGRQFSNSRSEMNVSTLELGDSALYLCASSSLGQPNEQFFGPGTRLTVL.

The V gene is TRBV5-1, the J gene TRBJ2-1; 8 nucleotides line up with TRBD2. V trimming: 3 bases; J trimming: 5 bases; junction bases outside the gene matches: 7. Germline V gene data show CDR1 as SGHRS and CDR2 as YFSETQ. The CDR3 contains 15 residues. The CDR3 region has the DNA TGCGCCAGCAGCTCCGGCGGGGGGCGGAACAATGAGCAGTTCTTC. The encoded protein is CASSSGGGRNNEQFF.

The rearrangement uses TRBV19 and TRBJ1-2; weak D call: TRBD1 (5 bases). V lost 6 bases to trimming and J lost 4 bases, with 12 bases between them. CDR1 and CDR2 (germline): LNHDA, SQIVND (reference sequence). The CDR3 length is 13 residues. The CDR3 nucleotides are TGTGCCAGTAGCCTCGACAGAGGCTATGGCTACACCTTC. Protein sequence: CASSLDRGYGYTF.

The chain is built from TRBV28 and TRBJ2-1; D might be TRBD1 (8 bases). Trimming shortened V by 6 bases and J by 0 bases, and 12 bases separated the two germline ends. There are 15 residues in the CDR3. Looked up from germline, CDR1 is MDHEN and CDR2 is SYDVKM. The CDR3 bases are TGTGCCAGCAGCAACAGGGGGGGCTCCTACAATGAGCAGTTCTTC. Protein product: CASSNRGGSYNEQFF.

V is TRBV5-4 and J is TRBJ2-1; 8 bases match TRBD2. Trimming at V came to 5 bases and at J to 2 bases, leaving 3 bases not matched to a gene. Looked up from germline, CDR1 is SGHNT and CDR2 is YYREEE (reference sequence). The CDR3 loop spans 14 amino acids. The CDR3 here is CASRDGGAYNEQFF. In nucleotides, the CDR3 is TGTGCCAGCAGGGACGGGGGGGCCTACAATGAGCAGTTCTTC.

The chain recombines TRBV3-1 (or the pseudogene TRBV3-2) with TRBJ2-3; TRBD1 matches 9 bases. This CDR3 contains 14 residues. The junction had 2 bases not matched to a gene; V was cut back by 3 bases and J by 4 bases. Per the germline V gene, CDR1 is LGHDT and CDR2 is YNNKEL (reference sequence). CDR3 DNA sequence: TGTGCCAGCAGCCACGGGACAGGGTCAGATACGCAGTATTTT. It yields the protein CASSHGTGSDTQYF.

The CDR3 DNA reads as TGCGCCAGCAGCTCCCCTAGAGGGGGCCTTGGCACAGATACGCAGTATTTT. As protein: CASSSPRGGLGTDTQYF. The rearrangement links TRBV5-1 to TRBJ2-3, with 7 bases that match TRBD1. Per germline, CDR1 SGHRS and CDR2 YFSETQ. CDR3 length: 17 amino acids. With V trimmed by 3 bases and J by 1 base, 11 bases remained unmatched.

This clone was seen once. The rearrangement uses TRBV6-4 and TRBJ2-3, with TRBD2 matching over 8 bases. There are 17 residues in the CDR3. The germline gives CDR1 MRHNA, CDR2 SNTAGT. With V trimmed by 1 base and J by 2 bases, 8 bases remained unmatched. CDR3 in amino acids: CASSDCTTSGLTDTQYF. CDR3 nucleotides: TGTGCCAGCAGTGACTGTACTACTAGCGGCCTCACAGATACGCAGTATTTT.

The chain recombines TRBV6-5 with TRBJ2-1, with TRBD2 matching over 14 bases. Trimming removed 2 bases from V and 6 bases from J; junction bases left unmatched: 3. The CDR3 sequence is 16 residues long. Germline V gene data show CDR1 as MNHEY and CDR2 as SVGAGI. The CDR3 sequence is CASSYPTSGGANEQFF. The DNA of the CDR3 is TGTGCCAGCAGTTACCCGACTAGCGGGGGGGCCAATGAGCAGTTCTTC.

V usage is TRBV7-2 and J usage is TRBJ1-2; 9 nucleotides agree with TRBD1. Germline loops: CDR1 SGHTA, CDR2 FQGNSA. V lost 4 bases, J lost 7 bases, and 10 bases stayed unmatched. The CDR3 is made up of 15 amino acids. CDR3 sequence reads: CASSSTPGQGVGYTF. CDR3 coding DNA: TGTGCCAGCAGCTCGACTCCGGGACAGGGTGTTGGCTACACCTTC.

The V gene is TRBV28, the J gene TRBJ1-5; D unclear. Trimming removed 7 bases at V and 1 base at J, with 14 bases between. The CDR3 runs to 15 residues. Germline lookup yields CDR1 MDHEN and CDR2 SYDVKM. CDR3 loop: CASIPSLASNQPQHF. As DNA, the CDR3 is TGTGCCAGCATTCCAAGCCTAGCAAGCAATCAGCCCCAGCATTTT.

The V and J genes are TRBV19 and TRBJ1-5, with a weak D call TRBD1 (5 bases). Germline V gene data show CDR1 as LNHDA and CDR2 as SQIVND (reference sequence). V dropped 5 bases and J dropped 5 bases, with 16 bases sitting between them. This CDR3 region has 15 residues. CDR3 loop: CASSPRDGGDQPQHF. CDR3 DNA: TGTGCCAGTAGTCCCCGGGACGGAGGGGATCAGCCCCAGCATTTT.

The chain links TRBV24-1 to TRBJ1-2, with TRBD1 matching over 8 bases. The germline gives CDR1 KGHDR, CDR2 SFDVKD. The trim removed 6 bases at V and 5 bases at J, leaving 1 base unmatched. The CDR3 extends over 12 amino acids. As DNA, the CDR3 is TGTGCCACCAGTCGACAGGGGTATGGCTACACCTTC. Its protein product is CATSRQGYGYTF.

This chain joins TRBV27 and TRBJ1-2; TRBD1 agrees at 8 bases. The CDR3 consists of 13 residues. Germline V gives CDR1 MNHEY, CDR2 SMNVEV (reference sequence). The junction had 5 bases not matched to a gene; V was cut back by 7 bases and J by 4 bases. The CDR3 here is CASKTGGSYGYTF. DNA for the CDR3: TGTGCCAGCAAAACAGGGGGGAGCTATGGCTACACCTTC.

The J gene is TRBJ2-1, the V gene TRBV7-2, with 8 bases lining up with TRBD1. V was clipped by 4 bases and J by 4 bases; unmatched bases: 0. Germline lookup yields CDR1 SGHTA and CDR2 FQGNSA. The CDR3 is 13 amino acids. CDR3 nucleotides: TGTGCCAGCAGCTGGACAGGGTACAATGAGCAGTTCTTC. Protein product: CASSWTGYNEQFF.

The chain carries TRBV30 and TRBJ2-1; no clear D. CDR3 length: 14 amino acids. Trimming shortened V by 0 bases and J by 4 bases, and 10 bases separated the two germline ends. From germline, CDR1 is GTSNPN and CDR2 SVGIG (reference sequence). The CDR3 is CAWSVPNSYNEQFF. In DNA form, the CDR3 reads TGTGCCTGGAGTGTCCCTAATTCGTACAATGAGCAGTTCTTC.

V usage is TRBV7-9 and J usage is TRBJ1-2; D not resolved. The CDR3 is 14 amino acids. The V gene lost 5 bases and the J gene lost 0 bases, with 10 bases spanning the gap. Germline V lookup: CDR1 SEHNR, CDR2 FQNEAQ (reference sequence). CDR3 nucleotide sequence: TGTGCCAGCAGCGGAGTGAATTCTAACTATGGCTACACCTTC. The encoded protein is CASSGVNSNYGYTF.

This chain joins TRBV18 and TRBJ2-6; D might be TRBD1 (5 bases). Trimming stripped 1 base from V and 4 bases from J, with 11 bases between. Germline CDR1 is KGHSH and CDR2 is LQKENI. The CDR3 spans 16 residues. The CDR3 DNA reads as TGTGCCAGCTCACCACGTTCTGGGGCAGGGGCCAACGTCCTGACTTTC. Protein: CASSPRSGAGANVLTF.

CDR3 protein: CASSFNRVSGRNEQFF. The CDR3 DNA follows: TGTGCCAGCAGTTTTAACCGGGTTAGCGGGAGAAATGAGCAGTTCTTC. This chain links TRBV6-2 or TRBV6-3 with TRBJ2-1; 9 positions match TRBD2. Per the germline V gene, CDR1 is MNHEY and CDR2 is SVGEGT. Trimming at V came to 4 bases and at J to 7 bases, leaving 11 bases not matched to a gene. This CDR3 spans 16 amino acids.

V gene TRBV19 combines with J gene TRBJ1-5; D unclear. Germline-derived CDR1 and CDR2 are LNHDA and SQIVND (reference sequence). The CDR3 has 15 residues. V was shortened by 4 bases and J by 4 bases, with 14 bases between the two germline ends. In nucleotides, the CDR3 is TGTGCCAGTAGTAGACCCCCAGAGCGTAATCAGCCCCAGCATTTT. It specifies CASSRPPERNQPQHF.